The following is a T cell receptor beta chain sequence with its context. These data belong to a study of blood T cell repertoires in COVID-19. Overall study: Material from acute and convalescent COVID-19 was sourced from the United States, Italy and Spain. PBMCs, B-cell-depleted T cells, or T cells provided the cDNA or gDNA that made up the material.

The Seattle patients, enrolled during active infection, were followed longitudinally. Under the authors' procedure: It was from reference gene primer amplification that nucleated cell counts were estimated. TCRdb's copy holds only in-frame clones and misses some; the assay was immunoSEQ multiplex PCR. Clone size and V and J calls were adopted from that table, with D and trimming inferred from the DNA. The repertoire holds approximately 270,000 clones, approximately 85% seen once, with 0.87% in the top ten. Sequences were obtained from peripheral blood. The sequence was obtained from a human donor with COVID-19, enrolled during active disease. The donor label of this sample is uncertain.

CDR3 nucleotides: TGCGCCAGCAGCCAAGATCCAGGCTCCAGCTCCTACGAGCAGTACTTC. Its translation is CASSQDPGSSSYEQYF. This chain uses TRBV4-1 with TRBJ2-7; D not resolved. The germline V gene encodes CDR1 MGHRA and CDR2 YSYEKL. This CDR3 region has 16 residues. Trimming removed 0 bases at V and 0 bases at J, with 12 bases between.